This T cell receptor (beta chain) was sequenced for a study of blood T cell repertoires in COVID-19. Overall study: COVID-19 samples collected from the United States, Italy and Spain covered acute and convalescent phases. The analysed material was cDNA or gDNA that came from T cells, B-cell-depleted T cells, or PBMCs.

The data were produced by immunoSEQ multiplex PCR, yet TCRdb's version contains in-frame clones alone and is incomplete. The data show 150,000 to 200,000 clones, with about four fifths seen just once and roughly 20% held by the top ten. Losses at the gene ends were 3 bases for V and 0 bases for J; bases not matched to a gene: 1. CDR1 and CDR2 (germline): SGHRS, YFSETQ. The CDR3 extends over 15 amino acids. Individuals drawn from around 25 US areas were about 18 to 95 years old. Participants' own reports of clinical history determined their cohort assignment. Sequencing was carried out using PBMCs or T cells enriched from blood (not recorded which). The chain carries TRBV5-1 and TRBJ1-3; 9 bases agree with TRBD1. The receptor comes from a man between 60 and 75 years old who had recovered from COVID-19. The CDR3 DNA reads as TGCGCCAGCAGCTCGGGACAGGGCTCTGGAAACACCATATATTTT. Translating gives CASSSGQGSGNTIYF.